Detailed here is one TCR beta chain. CDR3 length: 16 residues. Trimming removed 1 base from V and 5 bases from J; junction bases left unmatched: 10. Germline CDR1 is LGHNA and CDR2 is YSLEER. Here immunoSEQ multiplex PCR was the method, and the copy in TCRdb shows in-frame clones only, minus some. This sample has 110,000 or so clones; about nine tenths occur once, and the top ten carry just under 20%. The data were obtained in a study of PD-1 blockade in classical Hodgkin lymphoma. All patients relapsed after autologous stem cell transplantation, and brentuximab vedotin exposure varied. This sample comprised peripheral blood mononuclear cells (PBMCs), obtained before the second cycle of nivolumab. The rearrangement joins TRBV4-3 to TRBJ1-2; 7 bases fit TRBD1. The receptor comes from a human donor with classical Hodgkin lymphoma. In nucleotides, the CDR3 is TGCGCCAGCAGCCAAGGCACCGGGACAGCTTTGTATGGCTACACCTTC. Translated: CASSQGTGTALYGYTF.